The 21 T cell receptor beta chains presented below share a single source sample, sequenced in a study of vaccination and CD4 T cells after COVID-19. Treatment indicated: roughly 10-day PBMC culture with coronavirus spike peptide pools or control peptides (ViraFEST assay). Their target antigens are unknown. Sequenced with the Oncomine TCR Beta short-read assay was DNA taken from cultured CD4+ T cells. TCRdb passed the PCR reads through MiXCR, listing each CDR3 protein once. The sample shows around 18,000 distinct CDR3 sequences, less than 40% of them seen only once. Specimen: CD4+ T cells from blood, cultured in vitro, collected before SARS-CoV-2 vaccination. The receptor source for this set is a human donor who received a COVID-19 vaccine.

The V and J genes are TRBV10-1 and TRBJ2-7; D might be TRBD2 (6 bases). Germline V gene data show CDR1 as WNHNN and CDR2 as SYGVQD (reference sequence). Trimming cost V 2 bases and J 4 bases, with 9 bases left between them. This CDR3 region has 13 residues. CDR3 region: CASSEGLRYEQYF. The CDR3 nucleotides read TGCGCCAGCAGTGAGGGACTAAGGTACGAGCAGTACTTC.

This clonotype turned up a few times. The CDR3 here is CASSSTLEGAYGYTF. CDR3 nucleotide sequence: TGTGCCAGCAGCTCTACGTTGGAGGGGGCTTATGGCTACACCTTC. The chain couples TRBV7-8 to TRBJ1-2; 7 bases agree with TRBD1. CDR1 and CDR2 from the germline V gene are SGHVS and FQNEAQ. V dropped 4 bases and J dropped 5; count of bases not matched to a gene: 10. CDR3 length: 15 residues.

A few counts support this clonotype. The J gene is TRBJ1-1, the V gene TRBV7-2; no definite D call. The CDR3 totals 14 residues. Germline V gene lookup returns CDR1 SGHTA and CDR2 FQGNSA. The V and J ends lost 7 bases and 4 bases respectively, with 16 bases between them. This CDR3 reads CASTGIRARTEAFF. The CDR3 DNA follows: TGTGCCAGCACCGGAATTCGGGCGCGCACTGAAGCTTTCTTT.

The chain joins TRBV5-6 to TRBJ2-7; 7 nucleotides line up with TRBD1. Trimming took 3 bases from V and 2 from J; bases not matched to a gene: 5. Germline V gene data show CDR1 as SGHDT and CDR2 as YYEEEE. The CDR3 consists of 14 residues. The CDR3 nucleotides are TGTGCCAGCAGCTCATCGGGACAGACCTACGAGCAGTACTTC. Amino acids: CASSSSGQTYEQYF. Full variable domain (remainder filled in from reference TRBV5-6 and TRBJ2-7): DAGVTQSPTHLIKTRGQQVTLRCSPKSGHDTVSWYQQALGQGPQFIFQYYEEEERQRGNFPDRFSGHQFPNYSSELNVNALLLGDSALYLCASSSSGQTYEQYFGPGTRLTVT.

This clonotype was seen more than once but under ten times. This chain uses TRBV21-1 with TRBJ2-3; no DNA check was done on the table's D call, TRBD1. TRBV21-1 has pseudogene status. CDR3 size: 13 residues. In nucleotides, the CDR3 is TGTGCCAGCAGCAAGAGGACAGGGAGGACGCAGTATTTT. It translates to CASSKRTGRTQYF.

The rearrangement joins TRBV27 to TRBJ1-5, with D perhaps matching TRBD1 (6 bases). The CDR3 length is 16 residues. From germline, CDR1 is MNHEY and CDR2 SMNVEV (reference sequence). V was shortened by 5 bases and J by 2 bases, with 16 bases between the two germline ends. The CDR3 loop is CASSQSYRARNQPQHF. CDR3 nucleotide sequence: TGTGCCAGCAGTCAATCCTACAGGGCCCGCAATCAGCCCCAGCATTTT.

This chain joins TRBV21-1 and TRBJ2-7; the D call TRBD1 from the table was never checked on the DNA. TRBV21-1 is listed as a pseudogene. The CDR3 is made up of 13 amino acids. The DNA for the CDR3 is TGTGCCAGCAGTCCGACAGGGCTCTACGAGCAGTACTTC. Protein: CASSPTGLYEQYF.

In this sample, this clonotype turned up a few times. V and J are TRBV24-1 and TRBJ2-5; unclear D gene. This CDR3 has 15 residues. Deletions cut 0 bases from V and 0 bases from J, with 7 bases between. Germline CDR1 reads KGHDR; CDR2 reads SFDVKD. The CDR3 protein is CATSDLSTDQETQYF. The DNA of the CDR3 is TGTGCCACCAGTGATTTGTCTACAGACCAAGAGACCCAGTACTTC.

This chain joins TRBV2 and TRBJ2-7; possibly TRBD2 for D (5 bases). Trimming pared 4 bases from V and 5 bases from J, leaving 12 bases between. Germline CDR1 and CDR2: SNHLY and FYNNEI. CDR3 size: 13 residues. The CDR3 DNA sequence: TGTGCCAGCAGTGGGACGCACGGGGACGAGCAGTACTTC. This encodes CASSGTHGDEQYF.

The chain joins TRBV20-1 to TRBJ2-7; 12 nucleotides line up with TRBD1. Germline CDR1 and CDR2: DFQATT and SNEGSKA (reference sequence). J gave up 4 bases and V 6 bases, and 7 bases lay outside the gene matches. The CDR3 runs to 14 residues. In DNA form, the CDR3 reads TGCAGTGCCGCGGGGACAGGGGGCTTATACGAGCAGTACTTC. Encoded protein: CSAAGTGGLYEQYF.

This clonotype has only one observation. The chain carries TRBV11-2 and TRBJ2-6, with TRBD1 as a possible D gene (5 bases). With 5 bases removed from V and 1 base from J, the gap between germline ends came to 12 bases. The V gene's germline CDR1 is SGHAT and CDR2 FQNNGV. This CDR3 is 16 amino acids long. The CDR3 reads CASSHTGHSGANVLTF. The CDR3 bases are TGTGCCAGCAGCCACACAGGCCATTCTGGGGCCAACGTCCTGACTTTC.

The chain recombines TRBV30 with TRBJ1-1; D is ambiguous. The CDR3 loop spans 12 amino acids. From germline, CDR1 is GTSNPN and CDR2 SVGIG (reference sequence). The V gene lost 4 bases and the J gene lost 11 bases, with 17 bases spanning the gap. CDR3 bases: TGTGCCTGGAAGGCAGGCCAGACGGGGGCTTTCTTT. Its protein is CAWKAGQTGAFF. Looking up the rest from reference TRBV30 and TRBJ1-1 gives the full variable domain: SQTIHQWPATLVQPVGSPLSLECTVEGTSNPNLYWYRQAAGRGLQLLFYSVGIGQISSEVPQNLSASRPQDRQFILSSKKLLLSDSGFYLCAWKAGQTGAFFGQGTRLTVV.

This clonotype has a handful of counts. V gene TRBV7-8 combines with J gene TRBJ1-1; TRBD1 might be the D (6 bases). Germline assignment: CDR1 SGHVS and CDR2 FQNEAQ. The CDR3 is 17 residues long. Trimming took off 8 bases at V and 4 bases at J, with 26 bases between the two ends. CDR3 protein: CASLARRGARPSTEAFF. The CDR3, as DNA: TGTGCCAGCCTCGCTCGAAGGGGGGCTCGCCCTAGCACTGAAGCTTTCTTT. The whole variable domain, remainder taken from reference TRBV7-8 and TRBJ1-1, is GAGVSQSPRYKVAKRGQDVALRCDPISGHVSLFWYQQALGQGPEFLTYFQNEAQLDKSGLPSDRFFAERPEGSVSTLKIQRTQQEDSAVYLCASLARRGARPSTEAFFGQGTRLTVV.

The chain is built from TRBV5-1 and TRBJ1-1; 11 bases fit TRBD1. CDR3 length: 14 residues. V lost 3 bases, J lost 7 bases, and 5 bases stayed unmatched. The germline V gene encodes CDR1 SGHRS and CDR2 YFSETQ. CDR3 in amino acids: CASSSKGQGDEAFF. In DNA form, the CDR3 reads TGCGCCAGCAGCTCGAAGGGACAGGGGGATGAAGCTTTCTTT.

The V call is TRBV5-1, the J call TRBJ2-2, with 10 bases lining up with TRBD2. V gave up 0 bases and J gave up 5 bases; unmatched junction bases: 1. Germline CDR1 reads SGHRS; CDR2 reads YFSETQ. This CDR3 spans 15 amino acids. The CDR3 nucleotides are TGCGCCAGCAGCTTGGAGACTAGCGGGACCGGGGAGCTGTTTTTT. Its translation: CASSLETSGTGELFF. The full variable domain, with the rest looked up from reference TRBV5-1 and TRBJ2-2, is KAGVTQTPRYLIKTRGQQVTLSCSPISGHRSVSWYQQTPGQGLQFLFEYFSETQRNKGNFPGRFSGRQFSNSRSEMNVSTLELGDSALYLCASSLETSGTGELFFGEGSRLTVL.

The chain joins TRBV19 to TRBJ1-5, with 8 bases identical to TRBD1. Germline lookup yields CDR1 LNHDA and CDR2 SQIVND (reference sequence). The CDR3 spans 15 residues. The V segment lost 7 bases and the J segment 2 bases; nucleotides outside the gene matches: 7. CDR3 in amino acids: CASTSGGWGNQPQHF. The CDR3 nucleotides read TGTGCCAGTACCTCAGGGGGCTGGGGCAATCAGCCCCAGCATTTT.

This chain connects TRBV5-5 to TRBJ1-6; perhaps TRBD1 as D (6 bases). The CDR3 runs 16 residues. Trimming left V 5 bases short and J 7 bases short, with 19 bases between. Germline CDR1 reads SGHKS; CDR2 reads YYEKEE (reference sequence). CDR3 sequence (DNA): TGTGCCAGCAGTCTGGGTCCCGGGACAAAGAATTCACCCCTCCACTTT. Its protein product is CASSLGPGTKNSPLHF.

A remark on this clonotype: One end of the junction is discordant with germline, which a read error may explain. The chain has TRBV18 and TRBJ1-2, with 8 bases fitting TRBD1. Germline assignment: CDR1 KGHSH and CDR2 LQKENI. The CDR3 spans 13 residues. The CDR3, as DNA: TGTGCCAACTCAGAGGACAGGGACTATGGCTACACCTTC. Its protein product is CANSEDRDYGYTF.

This chain uses TRBV7-2 with TRBJ2-3; either TRBD1 or TRBD2 may supply D (5 bases each). CDR3 length: 12 amino acids. Trimming took 6 bases from V and 5 from J, leaving 9 bases between them. Germline V lookup: CDR1 SGHTA, CDR2 FQGNSA. The CDR3 sequence: CASRGAGDTQYF. CDR3 nucleotide sequence: TGTGCCAGCAGAGGGGCGGGAGATACGCAGTATTTT. The full variable domain, its missing parts supplied by reference TRBV7-2 and TRBJ2-3, is GAGVSQSPSNKVTEKGKDVELRCDPISGHTALYWYRQSLGQGLEFLIYFQGNSAPDKSGLPSDRFSAERTGGSVSTLTIQRTQQEDSAVYLCASRGAGDTQYFGPGTRLTVL.

The chain's CDR3 is CASSLPRRGNEKLFF. CDR3 DNA: TGTGCCAGCAGCTTGCCGCGGAGGGGTAATGAAAAACTGTTTTTT. The chain employs TRBV5-6 and TRBJ1-4, with TRBD1 as a possible D gene (5 bases). The CDR3 is made up of 15 amino acids. CDR1 is SGHDT, CDR2 YYEEEE, per germline. V was cut by 1 base and J by 4 bases, with 11 bases left in between. The full variable domain, in which reference TRBV5-6 and TRBJ1-4 provide the parts outside the CDR3, is DAGVTQSPTHLIKTRGQQVTLRCSPKSGHDTVSWYQQALGQGPQFIFQYYEEEERQRGNFPDRFSGHQFPNYSSELNVNALLLGDSALYLCASSLPRRGNEKLFFGSGTQLSVL.

This clonotype turned up a few times. The chain carries TRBV15 and TRBJ1-6; D is unclear. Germline V CDR1 and CDR2: LNHNV, YYDKDF (reference sequence). The germline V and J ends were trimmed by 5 bases and 10 bases, with 12 bases remaining between them. CDR3 size: 13 residues. The CDR3 here is CATSPRHESPLHF. Here the CDR3 DNA reads TGTGCCACCAGCCCACGACACGAGTCACCCCTCCACTTT. Full variable domain (outside the CDR3, taken from reference TRBV15 and TRBJ1-6): DAMVIQNPRYQVTQFGKPVTLSCSQTLNHNVMYWYQQKSSQAPKLLFHYYDKDFNNEADTPDNFQSRRPNTSFCFLDIRSPGLGDTAMYLCATSPRHESPLHFGNGTRLTVT.